One and the same sample provided the 30 T cell receptor beta chains below, sequenced in a study of OX40 agonist ivuxolimab in advanced cancers. The repertoire was sequenced with immunoSEQ multiplex PCR; TCRdb's copy has only in-frame clones and lacks some. This repertoire shows about 41,000 clones, more than 80% found once; its top ten account for around 2.5%. The sample consisted of CD4+ or CD8+ T cells sorted from blood, taken in a trial of the OX40 agonist ivuxolimab. These receptors all stem from an adult with an advanced solid tumor such as melanoma, head and neck, liver or kidney cancer.

This clone was observed a few times. V is TRBV15 and J is TRBJ2-5; TRBD1 or TRBD2 may be the D gene (5 bases each). With 4 bases removed from V and 1 base from J, the gap between germline ends came to 16 bases. Germline assignment: CDR1 LNHNV and CDR2 YYDKDF (reference sequence). CDR3 length: 16 residues. The CDR3 bases are TGTGCCACCAGCACGAGGGGCCAGACTTTCCAAGAGACCCAGTACTTC. Protein product: CATSTRGQTFQETQYF. Looking up the rest from reference TRBV15 and TRBJ2-5 gives the full variable domain: DAMVIQNPRYQVTQFGKPVTLSCSQTLNHNVMYWYQQKSSQAPKLLFHYYDKDFNNEADTPDNFQSRRPNTSFCFLDIRSPGLGDTAMYLCATSTRGQTFQETQYFGPGTRLLVL.

The chain recombines TRBV6-1 with TRBJ1-2, with 11 positions matching TRBD1. CDR1 is MNHNS and CDR2 is SASEGT in the germline V gene. Trimming removed 8 bases from V and 1 base from J; junction bases left unmatched: 6. The CDR3 extends over 15 amino acids. DNA for the CDR3: TGTGCCAGCTTGGACAGGGGGCAAGTTAACTATGGCTACACCTTC. Translated: CASLDRGQVNYGYTF.

This clone was recorded once. The rearrangement joins TRBV5-8 to TRBJ1-1; D remains unclear. Germline-derived CDR1 and CDR2 are SGHTS and YDEGEE. CDR3 size: 11 residues. V lost 3 bases and J 5 bases, leaving 5 bases between the germline ends. CDR3 sequence reads: CASSSRTEAFF. CDR3 DNA: TGTGCCAGCAGCTCTCGAACTGAAGCTTTCTTT.

The CDR3 loop reads CAWSVPYRTLTDTQYF. As DNA, the CDR3 is TGTGCCTGGAGTGTACCCTACAGGACCTTGACAGATACGCAGTATTTT. This rearrangement joins TRBV30 to TRBJ2-3; perhaps TRBD1 as D (5 bases). CDR3 size: 16 residues. CDR1 and CDR2 from the germline V gene are GTSNPN and SVGIG (reference sequence). Trimming took 0 bases from V and 3 from J, leaving 16 bases between them. The full variable domain, in which reference TRBV30 and TRBJ2-3 provide the parts outside the CDR3, is SQTIHQWPATLVQPVGSPLSLECTVEGTSNPNLYWYRQAAGRGLQLLFYSVGIGQISSEVPQNLSASRPQDRQFILSSKKLLLSDSGFYLCAWSVPYRTLTDTQYFGPGTRLTVL.

Points on this clone: At one end, the junction sequence differs from germline, possibly due to a read error. V is TRBV2 and J is TRBJ1-1, with D tentatively TRBD1 (5 bases). The CDR3 is 13 residues long. CDR1 is SNHLY and CDR2 is FYNNEI in the germline V gene. The CDR3 loop is CASREDSYTEAFF. CDR3 bases: TGTGCCAGCAGAGAAGACAGTTACACTGAAGCTTTCTTT. The entire variable domain, with the rest obtained from reference TRBV2 and TRBJ1-1, is as follows: EPEVTQTPSHQVTQMGQEVILRCVPISNHLYFYWYRQILGQKVEFLVSFYNNEISEKSEIFDDQFSVERPDGSNFTLKIRSTKLEDSAMYFCASREDSYTEAFFGQGTRLTVV.

Turning to this clone: One end of the junction varies from germline; a read error may be responsible. This CDR3 is CASSLGLAVYNEQFF. DNA of the CDR3: TGTGCCAGCAGTTTGGGACTAGCGGTGTACAATGAGCAGTTCTTC. The chain combines TRBV5-8 with TRBJ2-1, with 11 bases identical to TRBD2. This CDR3 has 15 residues. Germline-derived CDR1 and CDR2 are SGHTS and YDEGEE.

V gene TRBV15 combines with J gene TRBJ1-2; 7 bases fit TRBD1. This CDR3 has 14 amino acids. The trim removed 0 bases at V and 6 bases at J, leaving 4 bases unmatched. CDR1 is LNHNV and CDR2 is YYDKDF in the germline V gene (reference sequence). Here the CDR3 reads CATSRDLQGDGYTF. In DNA, the CDR3 is TGTGCCACCAGCAGAGATTTGCAGGGGGATGGCTACACCTTC.

This chain links TRBV10-2 with TRBJ1-3, with D tentatively TRBD1 (5 bases). Germline assignment: CDR1 WSHSY and CDR2 SAAADI. The CDR3 totals 13 residues. The V gene lost 7 bases and the J gene lost 3 bases, with 10 bases spanning the gap. CDR3 sequence reads: CASKAQGGNTIYF. CDR3 nucleotide sequence: TGCGCCAGCAAAGCGCAGGGTGGAAACACCATATATTTT.

This clone was found once. The chain employs TRBV7-2 and TRBJ1-5, with a tentative D call TRBD1 (6 bases). With 5 bases removed from V and 7 bases from J, the gap between germline ends came to 21 bases. Per germline, CDR1 SGHTA and CDR2 FQGNSA. CDR3 length: 16 residues. The CDR3 here is CASSPRPDSLWQPQHF. The CDR3 bases are TGTGCCAGCAGCCCTCGACCGGACAGTCTATGGCAGCCCCAGCATTTT.

The chain recombines TRBV5-6 with TRBJ2-3; TRBD2 agrees at 7 bases. The germline V gene has CDR1 SGHDT and CDR2 YYEEEE. This CDR3 is built from 15 residues. The ends lost 4 bases at V and 6 bases at J; junction bases unmatched: 11. CDR3 region: CASSRSAGAWDTQYF. The CDR3 DNA follows: TGTGCCAGCAGCCGTTCGGCGGGAGCATGGGATACGCAGTATTTT.

The sample holds one count of this clone. This sequence joins TRBV5-1 and TRBJ1-4; 8 nucleotides match TRBD1. Germline-derived CDR1 and CDR2 are SGHRS and YFSETQ. The CDR3 extends over 17 amino acids. V shed 0 bases and J 0 bases; nucleotides not matched to a gene: 4. DNA for the CDR3: TGCGCCAGCAGCTTGGGGACAGGGCATGCAACTAATGAAAAACTGTTTTTT. Its protein product is CASSLGTGHATNEKLFF.

The rearrangement uses TRBV5-1 and TRBJ2-5; 10 bases are a match to TRBD2. Germline lookup yields CDR1 SGHRS and CDR2 YFSETQ. The CDR3 totals 14 residues. The V segment lost 2 bases and the J segment 7 bases; nucleotides outside the gene matches: 5. The chain's CDR3 is CASSFSSGSGTQYF. In DNA form, the CDR3 reads TGCGCCAGCAGCTTTTCTAGCGGGAGCGGGACCCAGTACTTC.

The DNA for the CDR3 is TGTGCCAGCAGCCGCGGGACAGGCGAGCAGTTCTTC. This gives the protein CASSRGTGEQFF. This chain joins TRBV5-4 and TRBJ2-1; 8 nucleotides align to TRBD1. The CDR3 is 12 residues long. Germline V CDR1 and CDR2: SGHNT, YYREEE (reference sequence). Trimming cost V 4 bases and J 10 bases; bases outside gene matches: 4. Variable domain in full (rest from reference TRBV5-4 and TRBJ2-1): ETGVTQSPTHLIKTRGQQVTLRCSSQSGHNTVSWYQQALGQGPQFIFQYYREEENGRGNFPPRFSGLQFPNYSSELNVNALELDDSALYLCASSRGTGEQFFGPGTRLTVL.

J is TRBJ1-2 and V is TRBV5-1, with D uncertain. CDR1 is SGHRS and CDR2 is YFSETQ in the germline V gene. V was pared by 4 bases and J by 3 bases, with 7 bases between. The CDR3 is 12 residues long. The CDR3 bases are TGCGCCAGCAGCCTGAGGGACTATGGCTACACCTTC. Translating gives CASSLRDYGYTF.

The chain uses TRBV29-1 and TRBJ2-3; 7 bases are a match to TRBD1. Trimming at V came to 6 bases and at J to 0 bases, leaving 3 bases not matched to a gene. The CDR3 has 13 amino acids. Germline values: CDR1 SQVTM, CDR2 ANQGSEA. The CDR3 sequence is CSVNRGSTDTQYF. In DNA form, the CDR3 reads TGCAGCGTAAACAGGGGAAGCACAGATACGCAGTATTTT.

This chain links TRBV19 with TRBJ2-3, with 12 positions matching TRBD2. Germline CDR1 is LNHDA and CDR2 is SQIVND (reference sequence). V trimming: 5 bases; J trimming: 10 bases; junction bases outside the gene matches: 10. CDR3 size: 15 residues. The CDR3 protein is CASSSTSGSWGAQYF. The CDR3 bases are TGTGCCAGTAGTTCGACTAGCGGGAGTTGGGGTGCGCAGTATTTT.

This chain uses TRBV5-1 with TRBJ2-1; TRBD2 matches at 8 bases. The V gene end was trimmed by 3 bases and the J gene end by 0 bases; junction bases not matched to a gene: 5. The length of the CDR3 is 16 residues. Germline lookup yields CDR1 SGHRS and CDR2 YFSETQ. The CDR3 protein is CASSWGLGGSYNEQFF. The CDR3 region has the DNA TGCGCCAGCAGCTGGGGACTAGGGGGCTCCTACAATGAGCAGTTCTTC.

This clone came up once. The genes are TRBV7-9 and TRBJ1-1; no definite D call. This CDR3 has 12 residues. CDR1 is SEHNR and CDR2 is FQNEAQ in the germline V gene (reference sequence). Between the trimmed V and J ends, which lost 2 bases and 4 bases, there was a span of 5 bases. CDR3 sequence (DNA): TGTGCCAGCAGCTTATTCCCCACTGAAGCTTTCTTT. This gives the protein CASSLFPTEAFF. Full variable domain (rest looked up from reference TRBV7-9 and TRBJ1-1): DTGVSQNPRHKITKRGQNVTFRCDPISEHNRLYWYRQTLGQGPEFLTYFQNEAQLEKSRLLSDRFSAERPKGSFSTLEIQRTEQGDSAMYLCASSLFPTEAFFGQGTRLTVV.

This chain uses TRBV5-1 with TRBJ2-1; D may be TRBD1 or TRBD2 (5 bases each). The CDR3 is made up of 15 amino acids. Trimming took 1 base from V and 8 from J, leaving 16 bases between them. Per the germline V gene, CDR1 is SGHRS and CDR2 is YFSETQ. The DNA for the CDR3 is TGCGCCAGCAGCTTGTTGGACTCGCAAGGGGATGAGCAGTTCTTC. The encoded protein is CASSLLDSQGDEQFF.

In this sample, this clone turned up a few times. The junction departs from the called germline gene at one end, perhaps through a read error. This chain joins TRBV2 and TRBJ1-5; D gene uncertain. Germline V gene data show CDR1 as SNHLY and CDR2 as FYNNEI. The CDR3 contains 13 residues. CDR3 DNA sequence: TGTGCCAGCAGGGAAGTATGGCATCAGCCCCAGCATTTT. The encoded protein is CASREVWHQPQHF.

This chain connects TRBV29-1 to TRBJ1-1; no firm D call. Trimming took off 5 bases at V and 3 bases at J, with 13 bases between the two ends. From germline, CDR1 is SQVTM and CDR2 ANQGSEA. CDR3 length: 13 residues. Here the CDR3 reads CSVIREAYTEAFF. CDR3 in DNA: TGCAGCGTTATCCGTGAGGCTTACACTGAAGCTTTCTTT.

V and J are TRBV5-6 and TRBJ2-7; D is uncertain. Germline assignment: CDR1 SGHDT and CDR2 YYEEEE. Between the trimmed V and J ends, which lost 4 bases and 6 bases, there was a span of 17 bases. The CDR3 runs 14 residues. The DNA of the CDR3 is TGTGCCAGCAGCCGATTACTTCCCCCTGGCGAGCAGTACTTC. It yields the protein CASSRLLPPGEQYF.

This chain links TRBV5-1 with TRBJ2-7, with D possibly called TRBD1 or TRBD2 (5 bases each). The CDR3 contains 15 residues. Germline V gene sequence: CDR1 SGHRS, CDR2 YFSETQ. Trimming took off 3 bases at V and 2 bases at J, with 15 bases between the two ends. CDR3 protein: CASSYQGAGAYEQYF. In nucleotides, the CDR3 is TGCGCCAGCAGCTATCAAGGGGCCGGGGCCTACGAGCAGTACTTC.

DNA for the CDR3: TGTGCCAGCAGCTCAGACATTGGGGGCAATCAGCCCCAGCATTTT. This gives the protein CASSSDIGGNQPQHF. This chain links TRBV11-1 with TRBJ1-5; D unresolved. CDR3 length equals 15 residues. Germline CDR1 SGHAT, CDR2 FQDESV (reference sequence). Deletions cut 4 bases from V and 2 bases from J, with 12 bases between.

This clone rates as medium-sized. V gene TRBV27 combines with J gene TRBJ2-2; D tentatively fits TRBD1 or TRBD2 (5 bases each). V was pared by 3 bases and J by 0 bases, with 11 bases between. CDR3 length: 16 amino acids. Germline-derived CDR1 and CDR2 are MNHEY and SMNVEV (reference sequence). As DNA, the CDR3 is TGTGCCAGCAGTTTGTGGGGGTTCGCGAACACCGGGGAGCTGTTTTTT. This codes for CASSLWGFANTGELFF.

The chain joins TRBV11-3 to TRBJ1-4, with a tentative D call TRBD1 (6 bases). The length of the CDR3 is 15 residues. The V end lost 1 base, the J end lost 0 bases, and 6 bases lay between the germline ends. Germline loops: CDR1 SGHNT, CDR2 YENEEA. The chain's CDR3 is CASSLGQATNEKLFF. CDR3 bases: TGTGCCAGCAGCTTAGGACAGGCAACTAATGAAAAACTGTTTTTT.

The CDR3 region is CASSLGQSEAFF. CDR3 DNA: TGTGCCAGCAGCTTAGGACAGTCTGAAGCTTTCTTT. The rearrangement links TRBV7-9 to TRBJ1-1, with D possibly matching TRBD1 (5 bases). V was pared by 1 base and J by 6 bases, with 6 bases between. The CDR3 consists of 12 residues. The germline V gene encodes CDR1 SEHNR and CDR2 FQNEAQ (reference sequence). The full variable domain, completed using reference TRBV7-9 and TRBJ1-1, is DTGVSQNPRHKITKRGQNVTFRCDPISEHNRLYWYRQTLGQGPEFLTYFQNEAQLEKSRLLSDRFSAERPKGSFSTLEIQRTEQGDSAMYLCASSLGQSEAFFGQGTRLTVV.

The rearrangement joins TRBV18 to TRBJ2-7; 12 bases align to TRBD2. Germline CDR1 KGHSH, CDR2 LQKENI. J was trimmed by 2 bases and V by 6 bases; bases with no gene match: 5. This CDR3 is 15 amino acids long. This CDR3 is CASSYLAGGAYEQYF. The CDR3 nucleotides are TGTGCCAGCTCGTACCTAGCGGGAGGGGCCTACGAGCAGTACTTC.

The chain couples TRBV6-1 to TRBJ2-7, with 8 bases lining up with TRBD2. Trimming took 2 bases from V and 3 from J; bases not matched to a gene: 9. Germline V CDR1 and CDR2: MNHNS, SASEGT. The CDR3 spans 16 residues. The DNA of the CDR3 is TGTGCCAGCAGTGAATCTAGCGGGCACCCGAGCTACGAGCAGTACGTC. Its protein product is CASSESSGHPSYEQYV.

The chain uses TRBV6-6 and TRBJ2-2; a weak D match, TRBD1 (5 bases). Germline CDR1 reads MNHNY; CDR2 reads SVGAGI (reference sequence). V shed 5 bases and J shed 7 bases, with 11 bases lying between them. CDR3 size: 13 residues. CDR3 DNA sequence: TGTGCCAGCAGTCCCGCAGGGTTCGGGGAGCTGTTTTTT. Translated: CASSPAGFGELFF.